This T cell receptor beta chain was identified in a study of T cells in Graves' hyperthyroidism and ophthalmopathy. The wider study: Blood from the periphery was taken at initial diagnosis, before any treatment. Study-wide findings and caveats: Median prediction lead before ophthalmopathy onset was 6.5 to 7 months with the model.

Diagnoses were established using clinical symptoms, serum thyroxine and TRAb, thyroid ultrasound and orbital computed tomography. CDR1 MNHEY and CDR2 SMNVEV come from the germline V gene (reference sequence). The CDR3 loop spans 13 amino acids. V was cut by 4 bases and J by 0 bases, with 6 bases left in between. This clonotype came up many times. Its cognate antigen is unknown. Amplified regions were TCR beta CDR3 sequences from RNA transcripts. Carried out on the TCR CDR3, a first-round RT-PCR used the HTBI primer set. TCRdb processed the multiplex PCR reads anew with MiXCR; each CDR3 protein has one entry. Of about 460,000 distinct CDR3 sequences listed, 20% to 25% were seen once; the top ten hold 49%.

This chain joins TRBV27 and TRBJ1-2; D may be TRBD1 (6 bases). The sample was blood. The clonotype was recovered from a woman in her 70s with Graves' ophthalmopathy. The CDR3 reads CASSYRANYGYTF. In DNA, the CDR3 is TGTGCCAGCAGTTACAGGGCTAACTATGGCTACACCTTC.